A single sample is the source of the 23 T cell receptor beta chains below, sequenced in a study of beta chain features in type 1 diabetes. Study findings and constraints: There was a moderate but significant shortening of TCRB CDR3s in all four CD4+ subsets of Type 1 diabetes patients.

No antigen has been identified for these receptors. cDNA synthesis used the whole RNA isolate, giving expressed TCRB sequences. Produced via immunoSEQ multiplex PCR; TCRdb's table is partial and in-frame only. The sample records about 140,000 clones, around 13% being singletons. Sequenced input: central memory CD4+ T cells from blood. These receptors came from a young man with type 1 diabetes.

This clone was seen a handful of times. The V call is TRBV7-2, the J call TRBJ1-2; D gene ambiguous. The CDR3 is 14 residues long. Germline V gene data show CDR1 as SGHTA and CDR2 as FQGNSA. The V end was cut by 7 bases, the J end by 0 bases, with 12 bases between. The CDR3 loop is CASTQPPANYGYTF. The CDR3 DNA sequence: TGTGCCAGCACCCAACCACCCGCTAACTATGGCTACACCTTC.

This clone was found a few times. The chain joins TRBV29-1 to TRBJ1-1; D unclear. Germline values: CDR1 SQVTM, CDR2 ANQGSEA. The CDR3 sequence is 11 residues long. Between the trimmed V and J ends, which lost 7 bases and 11 bases, there was a span of 17 bases. CDR3 in DNA: TGCAGCGCCTACGACCCTGGCCTGGCTTTCTTT. Encoded protein: CSAYDPGLAFF. The whole variable domain, filled in from reference TRBV29-1 and TRBJ1-1, reads SAVISQKPSRDICQRGTSLTIQCQVDSQVTMMFWYRQQPGQSLTLIATANQGSEATYESGFVIDKFPISRPNLTFSTLTVSNMSPEDSSIYLCSAYDPGLAFFGQGTRLTVV.

The V gene is TRBV5-1, the J gene TRBJ2-5; 11 bases fit TRBD2. The germline gives CDR1 SGHRS, CDR2 YFSETQ. The CDR3 loop spans 16 amino acids. V was pared by 4 bases and J by 1 base, with 6 bases of the junction left unmatched. The CDR3 sequence is CASSTASGGIQETQYF. The CDR3 DNA follows: TGCGCCAGCAGCACCGCTAGCGGGGGGATCCAAGAGACCCAGTACTTC.

This sequence joins TRBV7-2 and TRBJ2-5, with D maybe TRBD1 (5 bases). The germline CDR1 and CDR2 sequences are SGHTA and FQGNSA. This CDR3 has 16 amino acids. Trimming cost V 4 bases and J 5 bases, with 20 bases left between them. DNA for the CDR3: TGTGCCAGCAGCTCAGTGAAAGGCAGGGCTGGGGAGACCCAGTACTTC. It encodes CASSSVKGRAGETQYF.

This clone is classed as medium-sized. The chain links TRBV7-2 to TRBJ2-6; D is undetermined. CDR3 length: 13 amino acids. V was clipped by 3 bases and J by 3 bases, with 3 bases between them. Per the germline V gene, CDR1 is SGHTA and CDR2 is FQGNSA. CDR3 in amino acids: CASSFYGANVLTF. CDR3 coding DNA: TGTGCCAGCAGCTTCTATGGGGCCAACGTCCTGACTTTC.

This clone was detected only a few times. The rearrangement joins TRBV28 to TRBJ1-5; D gene unclear. Looked up from germline, CDR1 is MDHEN and CDR2 is SYDVKM. V was cut by 10 bases and J by 0 bases, with 7 bases left in between. The CDR3 consists of 12 residues. Here the CDR3 reads CATRYSNQPQHF. In nucleotides, the CDR3 is TGTGCCACCAGATATAGCAATCAGCCCCAGCATTTT.

The chain recombines TRBV30 with TRBJ1-5, with 9 positions matching TRBD1. Germline V CDR1 and CDR2: GTSNPN, SVGIG (reference sequence). This CDR3 has 15 amino acids. V lost 2 bases and J lost 6; bases outside the gene matches: 8. The CDR3 protein is CAWSFTGGVSQPQHF. CDR3 DNA sequence: TGTGCCTGGAGTTTTACAGGGGGCGTGAGTCAGCCCCAGCATTTT.

This chain links TRBV4-1 with TRBJ1-1; D is unclear. The CDR3 contains 14 residues. Germline CDR1 MGHRA, CDR2 YSYEKL. V lost 0 bases, J lost 4 bases, and 9 bases lay in between. DNA for the CDR3: TGCGCCAGCAGCCAAGAGGTGGGGAGCACTGAAGCTTTCTTT. Its translation is CASSQEVGSTEAFF.

This clone was counted only a few times. The chain joins TRBV9 to TRBJ2-2; 8 bases are shared with TRBD1. V lost 3 bases, J lost 0 bases, and 1 base stayed unmatched. The CDR3 loop spans 15 amino acids. Germline values: CDR1 SGDLS, CDR2 YYNGEE. CDR3 bases: TGTGCCAGCAGCGGGACAGGGTCGAACACCGGGGAGCTGTTTTTT. Its translation is CASSGTGSNTGELFF.

The V call is TRBV7-2, the J call TRBJ2-3, with D possibly TRBD1 on 6 matching bases. CDR1 and CDR2 (germline): SGHTA, FQGNSA. CDR3 length equals 15 residues. V dropped 6 bases and J dropped 5 bases, with 18 bases sitting between them. CDR3 amino acids: CASSSTGTSLDTQYF. CDR3 DNA: TGTGCCAGCAGTTCCACCGGGACATCACTAGATACGCAGTATTTT.

This clone was observed a few times. This chain links TRBV5-5 with TRBJ2-7; D may be TRBD2 (5 bases). Germline CDR1 and CDR2: SGHKS and YYEKEE (reference sequence). This CDR3 has 14 residues. Trimming took 4 bases from V and 2 from J, leaving 13 bases between them. Written as DNA, the CDR3 is TGTGCCAGCAGCACCGGACGGGGTACCTACGAGCAGTACTTC. The encoded protein is CASSTGRGTYEQYF.

This clone was counted between two and nine times. The V gene is TRBV6-1, the J gene TRBJ1-1; the D gene is possibly TRBD1 (5 bases). The CDR3 covers 13 residues. Germline-derived CDR1 and CDR2 are MNHNS and SASEGT. Trimming took 10 bases from V and 5 from J, leaving 17 bases between them. CDR3 sequence reads: CAIRRDGGTEAFF. The CDR3 nucleotides are TGTGCCATCAGGAGGGACGGTGGTACTGAAGCTTTCTTT.

The gene calls are TRBV5-1 and TRBJ1-3; D unclear. Germline lookup yields CDR1 SGHRS and CDR2 YFSETQ. Trimming left V 4 bases short and J 0 bases short, with 8 bases between. This CDR3 contains 14 residues. CDR3 sequence (DNA): TGCGCCAGCAGCCCGACGAGCTCTGGAAACACCATATATTTT. The encoded protein is CASSPTSSGNTIYF.

In its sample, this clone was seen a few times. V usage is TRBV29-1 and J usage is TRBJ2-1; no clear D gene. Germline CDR1 and CDR2: SQVTM and ANQGSEA. V lost 2 bases, J lost 5 bases, and 7 bases lay in between. CDR3 length equals 12 residues. The CDR3 DNA reads TGCAGCGTTGAATACAACCACAATGAGCAGTTCTTC. It translates to CSVEYNHNEQFF.

This clone showed up many times. V is TRBV18 and J is TRBJ2-7; 7 bases are shared with TRBD1. V dropped 0 bases and J dropped 6; count of bases not matched to a gene: 5. CDR1 is KGHSH, CDR2 LQKENI, per germline. The CDR3 runs to 14 residues. DNA for the CDR3: TGTGCCAGCTCACCACCTACAGGGGCTGGCGAGCAGTACTTC. Amino acid sequence: CASSPPTGAGEQYF.

The V and J genes are TRBV9 and TRBJ1-2, with 9 bases matching TRBD1. Trimming cost V 1 base and J 6 bases; bases outside gene matches: 7. The CDR3 has 15 residues. The V gene's germline CDR1 is SGDLS and CDR2 YYNGEE. The CDR3 coding sequence is TGTGCCAGCAGCGTACAGTACAGGGGGCTAAATGGCTACACCTTC. It translates to CASSVQYRGLNGYTF.

This clone was observed a handful of times. V usage is TRBV5-1 and J usage is TRBJ1-1; no definite D call. The CDR3 is made up of 15 amino acids. V was cut by 0 bases and J by 4 bases, with 13 bases left in between. Germline lookup yields CDR1 SGHRS and CDR2 YFSETQ. The CDR3 loop reads CASSLVGSASTEAFF. The CDR3 DNA sequence: TGCGCCAGCAGCTTGGTGGGGAGTGCGAGCACTGAAGCTTTCTTT.

The chain links TRBV5-1 to TRBJ2-5, with D possibly TRBD1 on 7 matching bases. V was shortened by 4 bases and J by 1 base, with 17 bases between the two germline ends. CDR1 is SGHRS, CDR2 YFSETQ, per germline. This CDR3 region has 16 residues. CDR3 nucleotides: TGCGCCAGCAGCCCGCGGAGGCAGGGGGGCCAAGAGACCCAGTACTTC. Its protein is CASSPRRQGGQETQYF. The variable domain in full, with the rest retrieved from reference TRBV5-1 and TRBJ2-5, is KAGVTQTPRYLIKTRGQQVTLSCSPISGHRSVSWYQQTPGQGLQFLFEYFSETQRNKGNFPGRFSGRQFSNSRSEMNVSTLELGDSALYLCASSPRRQGGQETQYFGPGTRLLVL.

The rearrangement uses TRBV6-5 and TRBJ1-4; D perhaps matches TRBD1 (6 bases). The CDR3 contains 14 residues. V was shortened by 5 bases and J by 6 bases, with 13 bases between the two germline ends. Germline lookup yields CDR1 MNHEY and CDR2 SVGAGI. CDR3 coding DNA: TGTGCCAGCAGTGGGGGACATGGTGATGAAAAACTGTTTTTT. Translated, it gives CASSGGHGDEKLFF.

The rearrangement joins TRBV9 to TRBJ2-1; D is possibly TRBD1 (7 bases). V was shortened by 3 bases and J by 2 bases, with 12 bases between the two germline ends. The germline gives CDR1 SGDLS, CDR2 YYNGEE. CDR3 length equals 15 residues. The CDR3, as DNA: TGTGCCAGCAGCGAGGAGGGGGCCCCCTACAATGAGCAGTTCTTC. Translating it yields CASSEEGAPYNEQFF.

This chain connects TRBV6-4 to TRBJ1-1; a possible D gene is TRBD1 (5 bases). CDR3 length equals 13 residues. Deletions cut 2 bases from V and 4 bases from J, with 8 bases between. Germline V gene lookup returns CDR1 MRHNA and CDR2 SNTAGT. The CDR3 sequence is CASSDQGGTEAFF. For the CDR3, the DNA is TGTGCCAGCAGTGACCAGGGCGGCACTGAAGCTTTCTTT.

The table lists this clone with a few counts. The V and J genes are TRBV19 and TRBJ2-3; D gene unclear. Germline assignment: CDR1 LNHDA and CDR2 SQIVND (reference sequence). Trimming removed 5 bases from V and 7 bases from J, with 13 bases in between. The CDR3 has 13 amino acids. The CDR3 is CASSGLWANTQYF. CDR3 sequence (DNA): TGTGCCAGTAGTGGATTGTGGGCGAATACGCAGTATTTT.

CDR3 protein: CASSLLGGTEAFF. DNA for the CDR3: TGTGCCAGCAGCTTGCTGGGGGGAACTGAAGCTTTCTTT. The chain employs TRBV5-4 and TRBJ1-1, with a weak D call TRBD1 (5 bases). V shed 1 base and J shed 5 bases, with 9 bases lying between them. CDR3 length equals 13 residues. Germline-derived CDR1 and CDR2 are SGHNT and YYREEE (reference sequence).